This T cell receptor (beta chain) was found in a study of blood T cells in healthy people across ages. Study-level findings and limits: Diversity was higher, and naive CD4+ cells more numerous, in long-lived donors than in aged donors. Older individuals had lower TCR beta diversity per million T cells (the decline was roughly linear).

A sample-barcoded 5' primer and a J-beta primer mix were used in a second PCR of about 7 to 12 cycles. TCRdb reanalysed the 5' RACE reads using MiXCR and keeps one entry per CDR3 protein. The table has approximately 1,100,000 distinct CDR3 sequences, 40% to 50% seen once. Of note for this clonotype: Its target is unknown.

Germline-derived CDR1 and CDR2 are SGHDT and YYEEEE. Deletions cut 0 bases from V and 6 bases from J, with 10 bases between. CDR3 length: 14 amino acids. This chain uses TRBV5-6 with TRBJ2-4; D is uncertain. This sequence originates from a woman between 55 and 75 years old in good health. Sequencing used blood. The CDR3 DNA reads TGTGCCAGCAGCTTGGTGGCCTTGGGAAACATTCAGTACTTC. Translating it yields CASSLVALGNIQYF.